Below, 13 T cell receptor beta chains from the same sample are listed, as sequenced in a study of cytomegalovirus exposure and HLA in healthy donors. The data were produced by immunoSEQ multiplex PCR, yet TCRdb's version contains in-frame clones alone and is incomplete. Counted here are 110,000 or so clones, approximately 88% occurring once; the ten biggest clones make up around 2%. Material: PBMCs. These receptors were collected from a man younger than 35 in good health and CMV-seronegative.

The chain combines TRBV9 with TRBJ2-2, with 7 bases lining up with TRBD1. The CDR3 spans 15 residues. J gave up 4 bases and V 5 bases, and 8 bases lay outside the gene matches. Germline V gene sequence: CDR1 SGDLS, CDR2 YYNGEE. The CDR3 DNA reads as TGTGCCAGCAGTGAAGACAGGGTCGGCACCGGGGAGCTGTTTTTT. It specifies CASSEDRVGTGELFF.

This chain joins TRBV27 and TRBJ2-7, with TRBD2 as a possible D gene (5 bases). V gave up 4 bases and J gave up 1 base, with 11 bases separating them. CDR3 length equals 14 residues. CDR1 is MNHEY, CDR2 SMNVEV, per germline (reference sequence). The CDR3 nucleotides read TGTGCCAGCAGTTCTTATAGGGAGTCCTACGAGCAGTACTTC. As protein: CASSSYRESYEQYF.

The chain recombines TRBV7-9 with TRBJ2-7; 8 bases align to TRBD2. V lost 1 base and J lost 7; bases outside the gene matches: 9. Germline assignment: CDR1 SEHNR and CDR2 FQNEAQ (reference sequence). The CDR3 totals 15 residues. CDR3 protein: CASSLGGLVSGEQYF. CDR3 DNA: TGTGCCAGCAGCTTAGGGGGACTAGTCTCTGGAGAGCAGTACTTC.

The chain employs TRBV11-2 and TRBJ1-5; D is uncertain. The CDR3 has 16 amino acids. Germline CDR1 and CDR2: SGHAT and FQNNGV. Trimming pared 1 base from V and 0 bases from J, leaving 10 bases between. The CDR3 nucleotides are TGTGCCAGCAGCTTAGTATCCGGGTATAGCAATCAGCCCCAGCATTTT. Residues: CASSLVSGYSNQPQHF.

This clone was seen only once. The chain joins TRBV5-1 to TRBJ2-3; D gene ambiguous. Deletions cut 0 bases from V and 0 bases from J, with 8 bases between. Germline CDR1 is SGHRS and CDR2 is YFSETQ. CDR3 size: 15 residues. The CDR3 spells CASSLGHFSTDTQYF. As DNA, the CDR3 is TGCGCCAGCAGCTTGGGACACTTTAGCACAGATACGCAGTATTTT.

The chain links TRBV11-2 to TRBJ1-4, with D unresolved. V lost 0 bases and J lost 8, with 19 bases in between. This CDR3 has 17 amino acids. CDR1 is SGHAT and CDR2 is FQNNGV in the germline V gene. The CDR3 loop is CASSLDRLPGVAEKLFF. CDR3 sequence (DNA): TGTGCCAGCAGCTTAGATAGGTTGCCTGGAGTCGCGGAAAAACTGTTTTTT.

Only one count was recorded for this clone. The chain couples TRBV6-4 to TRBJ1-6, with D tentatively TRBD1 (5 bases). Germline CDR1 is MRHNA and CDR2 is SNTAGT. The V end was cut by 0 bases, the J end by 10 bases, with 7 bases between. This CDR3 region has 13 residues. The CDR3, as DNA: TGTGCCAGCAGTGACTCTCAGGGATCACCCCTCCACTTT. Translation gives CASSDSQGSPLHF.

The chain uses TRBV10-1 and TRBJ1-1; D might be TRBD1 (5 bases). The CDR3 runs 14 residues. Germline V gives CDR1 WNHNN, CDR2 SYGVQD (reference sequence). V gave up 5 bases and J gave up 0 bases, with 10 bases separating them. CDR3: CASSRDRLNTEAFF. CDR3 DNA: TGCGCCAGCAGTCGCGACAGATTGAACACTGAAGCTTTCTTT.

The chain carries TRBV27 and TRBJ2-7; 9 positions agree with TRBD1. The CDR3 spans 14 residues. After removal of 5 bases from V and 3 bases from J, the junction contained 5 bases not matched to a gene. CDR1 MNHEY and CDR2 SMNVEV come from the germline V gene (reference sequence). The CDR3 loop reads CASSRMGQGYEQYF. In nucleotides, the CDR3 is TGTGCCAGCAGTAGAATGGGACAGGGCTACGAGCAGTACTTC.

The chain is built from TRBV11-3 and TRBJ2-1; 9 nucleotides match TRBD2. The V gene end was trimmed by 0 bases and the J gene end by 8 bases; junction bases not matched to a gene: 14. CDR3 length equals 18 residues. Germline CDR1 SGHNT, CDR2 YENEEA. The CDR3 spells CASSLEVNIAGAPDEQFF. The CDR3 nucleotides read TGTGCCAGCAGCTTAGAGGTTAATATAGCGGGAGCGCCAGATGAGCAGTTCTTC. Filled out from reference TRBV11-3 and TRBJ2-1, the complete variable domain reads EAGVVQSPRYKIIEKKQPVAFWCNPISGHNTLYWYLQNLGQGPELLIRYENEEAVDDSQLPKDRFSAERLKGVDSTLKIQPAELGDSAVYLCASSLEVNIAGAPDEQFFGPGTRLTVL.

CDR3 DNA sequence: TGCGCCAGCAGCCGGAGAGAGGGGGGGAATTCACCCCTCCACTTT. Translating it yields CASSRREGGNSPLHF. The V call is TRBV4-3, the J call TRBJ1-6; a weak D match, TRBD1 (6 bases). Per the germline V gene, CDR1 is LGHNA and CDR2 is YSLEER. Deletions cut 4 bases from V and 7 bases from J, with 14 bases between. The CDR3 sequence is 15 residues long.

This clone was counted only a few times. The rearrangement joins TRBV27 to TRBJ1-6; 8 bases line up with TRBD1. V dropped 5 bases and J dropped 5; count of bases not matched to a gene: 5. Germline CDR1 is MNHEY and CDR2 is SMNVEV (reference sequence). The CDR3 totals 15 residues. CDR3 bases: TGTGCCAGCAGTCCTTGGGGACAGGATAATTCACCCCTCCACTTT. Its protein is CASSPWGQDNSPLHF.

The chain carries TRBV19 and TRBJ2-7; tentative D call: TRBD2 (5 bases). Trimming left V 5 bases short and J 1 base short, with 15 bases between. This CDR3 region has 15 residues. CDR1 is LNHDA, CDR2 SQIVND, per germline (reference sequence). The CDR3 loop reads CASSSFYSESYEQYF. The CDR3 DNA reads TGTGCCAGTAGTTCATTTTATAGCGAATCCTACGAGCAGTACTTC.